This T cell receptor beta chain was captured in a study of T cells in women clearing cervical HPV infection. Study-level background: Case blood was drawn a median roughly 160 days after lesion detection. Only a few women had HLA typing results available.

Overall study findings and caveats: Timing of associations relative to infection is unclear; T-cell subsets were not isolated. TRBV6-7 abundance was lower in cases than controls (0.11% versus 0.16%).

The data were produced by immunoSEQ multiplex PCR, yet TCRdb's version contains in-frame clones alone and is incomplete. The sample table includes about 32,000 clones. Per germline, CDR1 SGHRS and CDR2 YFSETQ. Trimming took 3 bases from V and 8 from J; bases not matched to a gene: 9. CDR3 length: 17 residues. Worth noting for this clone: Its target is not known. The read terminates 3 residues ahead of where the CDR3 ends, so the germline J gene completes it.

The rearrangement links TRBV5-1 to TRBJ2-1; 15 bases fit TRBD2. Sequenced sample: blood buffy coat. The source is a woman aged 18 to 75 with a cervical HPV16 infection that either progressed to CIN3+ or cleared (not recorded which). The CDR3 reads CASSWWTSGGGMDEQFF. The sequenced part of the CDR3 DNA is TGCGCCAGCAGCTGGTGGACTAGCGGGGGGGGTATGGATGAG.